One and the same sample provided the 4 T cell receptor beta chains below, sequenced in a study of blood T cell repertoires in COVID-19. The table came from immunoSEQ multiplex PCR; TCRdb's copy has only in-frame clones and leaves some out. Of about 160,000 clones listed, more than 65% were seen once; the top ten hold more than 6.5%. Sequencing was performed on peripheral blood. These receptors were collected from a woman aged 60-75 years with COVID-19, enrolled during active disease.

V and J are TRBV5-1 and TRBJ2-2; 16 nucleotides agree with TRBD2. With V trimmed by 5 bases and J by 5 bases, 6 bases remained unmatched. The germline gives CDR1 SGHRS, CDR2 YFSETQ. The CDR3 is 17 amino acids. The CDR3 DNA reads TGCGCCAGCAGTCGCGGGACTAGCGGGGGGGCGACCGGGGAGCTGTTTTTT. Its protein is CASSRGTSGGATGELFF.

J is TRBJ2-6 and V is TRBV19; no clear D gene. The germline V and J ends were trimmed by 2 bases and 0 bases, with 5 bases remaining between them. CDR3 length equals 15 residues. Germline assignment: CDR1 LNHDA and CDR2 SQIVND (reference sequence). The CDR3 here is CASSISHSGANVLTF. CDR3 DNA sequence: TGTGCCAGTAGTATAAGCCACTCTGGGGCCAACGTCCTGACTTTC.

The CDR3 protein is CASLLAGGLETQYF. CDR3 in DNA: TGTGCCAGCCTCCTAGCGGGAGGGCTAGAGACCCAGTACTTC. The chain couples TRBV14 to TRBJ2-5; the match to TRBD2 covers 12 bases. The V gene's germline CDR1 is SGHDN and CDR2 FVKESK. J lost 4 bases, V lost 8 bases, and 5 bases had no gene match. This CDR3 has 14 amino acids.

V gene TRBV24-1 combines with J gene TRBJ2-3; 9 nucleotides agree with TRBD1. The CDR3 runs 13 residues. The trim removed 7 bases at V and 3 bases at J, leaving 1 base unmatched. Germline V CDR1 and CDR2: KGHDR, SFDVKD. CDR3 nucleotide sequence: TGTGCCACCAGGGGGACAGGGACAGATACGCAGTATTTT. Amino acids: CATRGTGTDTQYF.